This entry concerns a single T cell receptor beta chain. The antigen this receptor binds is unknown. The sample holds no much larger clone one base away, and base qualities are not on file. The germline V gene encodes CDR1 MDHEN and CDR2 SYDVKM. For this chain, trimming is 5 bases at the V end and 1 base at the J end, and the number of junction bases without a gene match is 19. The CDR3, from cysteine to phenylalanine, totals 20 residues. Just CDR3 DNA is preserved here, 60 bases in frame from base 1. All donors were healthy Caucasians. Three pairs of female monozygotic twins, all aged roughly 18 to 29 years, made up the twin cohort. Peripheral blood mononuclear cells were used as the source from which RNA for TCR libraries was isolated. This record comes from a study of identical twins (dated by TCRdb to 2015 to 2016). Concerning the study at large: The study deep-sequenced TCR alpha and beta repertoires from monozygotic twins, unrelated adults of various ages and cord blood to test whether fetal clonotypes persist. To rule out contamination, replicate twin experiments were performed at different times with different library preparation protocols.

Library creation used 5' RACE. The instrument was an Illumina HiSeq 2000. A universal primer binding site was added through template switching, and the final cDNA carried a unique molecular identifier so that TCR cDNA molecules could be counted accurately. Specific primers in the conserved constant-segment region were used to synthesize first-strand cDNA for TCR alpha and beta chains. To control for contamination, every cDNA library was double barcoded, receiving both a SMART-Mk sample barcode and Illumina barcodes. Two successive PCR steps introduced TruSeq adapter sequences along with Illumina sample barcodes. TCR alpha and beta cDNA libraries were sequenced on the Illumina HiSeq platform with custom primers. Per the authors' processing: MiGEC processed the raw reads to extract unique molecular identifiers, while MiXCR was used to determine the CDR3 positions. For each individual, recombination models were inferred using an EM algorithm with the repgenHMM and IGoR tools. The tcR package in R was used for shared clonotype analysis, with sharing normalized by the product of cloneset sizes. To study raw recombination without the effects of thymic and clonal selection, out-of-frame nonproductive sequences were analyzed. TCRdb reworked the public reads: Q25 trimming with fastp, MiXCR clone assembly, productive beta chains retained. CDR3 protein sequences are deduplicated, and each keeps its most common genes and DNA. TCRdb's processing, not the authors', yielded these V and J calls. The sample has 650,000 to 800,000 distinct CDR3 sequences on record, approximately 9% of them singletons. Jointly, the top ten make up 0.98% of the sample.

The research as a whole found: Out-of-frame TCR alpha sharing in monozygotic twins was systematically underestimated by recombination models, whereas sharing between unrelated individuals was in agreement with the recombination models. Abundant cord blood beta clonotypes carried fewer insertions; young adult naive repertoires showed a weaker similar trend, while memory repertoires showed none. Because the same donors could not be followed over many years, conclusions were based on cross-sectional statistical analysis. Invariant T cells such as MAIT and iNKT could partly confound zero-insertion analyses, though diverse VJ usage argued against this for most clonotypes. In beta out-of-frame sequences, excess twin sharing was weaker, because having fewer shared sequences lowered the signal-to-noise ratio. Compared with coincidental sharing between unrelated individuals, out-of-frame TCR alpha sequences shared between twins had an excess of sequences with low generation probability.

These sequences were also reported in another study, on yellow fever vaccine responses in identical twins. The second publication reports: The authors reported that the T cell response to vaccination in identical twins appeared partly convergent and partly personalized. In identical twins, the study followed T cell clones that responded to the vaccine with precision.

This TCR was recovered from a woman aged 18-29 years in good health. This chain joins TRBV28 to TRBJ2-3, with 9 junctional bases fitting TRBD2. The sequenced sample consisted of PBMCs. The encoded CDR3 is CASSPGFPGLANWGTDTQYF. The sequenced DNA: TGTGCCAGCAGTCCAGGGTTCCCGGGACTAGCAAATTGGGGCACAGATACGCAGTATTTT.